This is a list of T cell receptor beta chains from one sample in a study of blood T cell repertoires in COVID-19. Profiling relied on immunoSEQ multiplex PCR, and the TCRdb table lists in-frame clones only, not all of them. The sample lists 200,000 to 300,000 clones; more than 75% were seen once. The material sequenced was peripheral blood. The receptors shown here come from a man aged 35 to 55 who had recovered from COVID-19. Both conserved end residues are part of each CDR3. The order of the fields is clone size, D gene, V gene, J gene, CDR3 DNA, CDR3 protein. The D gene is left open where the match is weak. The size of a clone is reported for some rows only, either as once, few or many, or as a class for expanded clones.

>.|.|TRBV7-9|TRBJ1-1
TGTGCCAGCACCCTAGGCCCCACCACTGAAGCTTTCTTT
CASTLGPTTEAFF
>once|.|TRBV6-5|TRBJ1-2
TGTGCCAGCAGTTACCCAGTATTGGGGCGGATCTATGGCTACACCTTC
CASSYPVLGRIYGYTF
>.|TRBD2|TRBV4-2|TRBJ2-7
TGTGCCAGCAGCCAAGATGCTAGCGGGAGGGCCGGTTACGAGCAGTACTTC
CASSQDASGRAGYEQYF
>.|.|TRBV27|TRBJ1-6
TGTGCCAGCAGTTCTCTCACAGTCTCCAATTCACCCCTCCACTTT
CASSSLTVSNSPLHF
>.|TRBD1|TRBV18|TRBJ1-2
TGTGCCAGCTCACCGACAGGGGCCCTCTATGGCTACACCTTC
CASSPTGALYGYTF
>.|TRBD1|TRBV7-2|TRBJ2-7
TGTGCCAGCAGCTTAGTGTCGGGACAGGGGTCCTACGAGCAGTACTTC
CASSLVSGQGSYEQYF
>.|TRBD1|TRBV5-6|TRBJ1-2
TGTGCCAGCAGCCCGGCAGGGGGTGGGTATGGCTACACCTTC
CASSPAGGGYGYTF
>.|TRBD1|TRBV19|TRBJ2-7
TGTGCCAGTAGTATAGTGGGGACAGGCTCCTACGAGCAGTACTTC
CASSIVGTGSYEQYF
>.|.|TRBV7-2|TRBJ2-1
TGTGCCAGCAGCTTAGCGGCGGGGTCCTACAATGAGCAGTTCTTC
CASSLAAGSYNEQFF
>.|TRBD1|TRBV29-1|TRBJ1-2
TGCAGCGTTGGGACAGGGGAAGGCTATGGCTACACCTTC
CSVGTGEGYGYTF
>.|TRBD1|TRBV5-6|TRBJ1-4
TGTGCCAGCAGCCCGTTGACAGGGAGTGGTGAAAAACTGTTTTTT
CASSPLTGSGEKLFF
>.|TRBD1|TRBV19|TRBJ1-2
TGTGCCAGTAGTAATAATCGACAGGGGGCTTATGGCTACACCTTC
CASSNNRQGAYGYTF
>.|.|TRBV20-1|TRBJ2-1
TGCAGTGCTCCCACTTACAATGAGCAGTTCTTC
CSAPTYNEQFF
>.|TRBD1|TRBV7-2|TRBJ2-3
TGTGCCAGCAGCCAAAGAGGGACAGGGATCACAGATACGCAGTATTTT
CASSQRGTGITDTQYF
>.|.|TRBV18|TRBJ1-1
TGTGCCAGCTCACCACCGCGGAACACTGAAGCTTTCTTT
CASSPPRNTEAFF
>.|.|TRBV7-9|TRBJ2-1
TGTGCCAGCAGCCTAGCACTCTCCGTTTACAATGAGCAGTTCTTC
CASSLALSVYNEQFF
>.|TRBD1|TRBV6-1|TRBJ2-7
TGTGCCAGCAGTGAAAGGGCAGGGGGTATCGAGCAGTACTTC
CASSERAGGIEQYF